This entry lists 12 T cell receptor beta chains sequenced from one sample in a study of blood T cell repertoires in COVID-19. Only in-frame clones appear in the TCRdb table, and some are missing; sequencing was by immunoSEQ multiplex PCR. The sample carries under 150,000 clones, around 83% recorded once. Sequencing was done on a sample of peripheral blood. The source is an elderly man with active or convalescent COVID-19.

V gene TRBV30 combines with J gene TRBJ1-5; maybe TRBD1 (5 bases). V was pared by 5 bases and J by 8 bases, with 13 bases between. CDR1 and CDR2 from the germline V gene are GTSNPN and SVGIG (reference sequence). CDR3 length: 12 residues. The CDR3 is CAWDSLREPQHF. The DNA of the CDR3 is TGTGCCTGGGACAGCTTGAGGGAGCCCCAGCATTTT.

CDR3 region: CASISGQGNYGYTF. CDR3 nucleotides: TGTGCCAGCATCTCGGGACAGGGAAACTATGGCTACACCTTC. The chain combines TRBV5-8 with TRBJ1-2, with 9 bases that match TRBD1. Germline CDR1 is SGHTS and CDR2 is YDEGEE. V shed 6 bases, J shed 2 bases, and the junction held 5 bases outside the gene matches. CDR3 size: 14 residues.

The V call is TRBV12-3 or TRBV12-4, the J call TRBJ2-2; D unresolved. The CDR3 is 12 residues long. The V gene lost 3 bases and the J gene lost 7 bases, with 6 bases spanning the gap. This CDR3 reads CASSFRHGELFF. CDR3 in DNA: TGTGCCAGCAGTTTTAGACACGGGGAGCTGTTTTTT.

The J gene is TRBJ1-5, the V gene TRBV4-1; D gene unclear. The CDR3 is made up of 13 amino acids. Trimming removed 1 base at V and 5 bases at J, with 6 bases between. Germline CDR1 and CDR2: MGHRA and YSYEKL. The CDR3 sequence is CASSQGLDQPQHF. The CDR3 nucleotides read TGCGCCAGCAGCCAAGGTTTAGATCAGCCCCAGCATTTT.

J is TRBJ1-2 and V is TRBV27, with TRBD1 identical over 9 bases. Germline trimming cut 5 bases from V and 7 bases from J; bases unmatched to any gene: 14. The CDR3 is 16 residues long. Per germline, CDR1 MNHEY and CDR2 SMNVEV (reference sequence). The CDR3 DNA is TGTGCCAGCAGTCCGGCACAGGGGGCGCGACGTATTGGCTACACCTTC. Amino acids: CASSPAQGARRIGYTF.

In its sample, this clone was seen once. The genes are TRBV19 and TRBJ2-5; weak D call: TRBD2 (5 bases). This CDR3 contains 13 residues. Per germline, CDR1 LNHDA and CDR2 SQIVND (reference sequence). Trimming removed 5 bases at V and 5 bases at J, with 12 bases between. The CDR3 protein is CASSSRSGETQYF. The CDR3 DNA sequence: TGTGCCAGTAGTTCTCGATCGGGGGAGACCCAGTACTTC.

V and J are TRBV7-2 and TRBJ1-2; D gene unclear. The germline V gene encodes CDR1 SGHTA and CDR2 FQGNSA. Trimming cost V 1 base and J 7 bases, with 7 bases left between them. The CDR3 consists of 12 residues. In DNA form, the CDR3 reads TGTGCCAGCAGCTTAGGTCCCTCTGGCTACACCTTC. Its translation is CASSLGPSGYTF.

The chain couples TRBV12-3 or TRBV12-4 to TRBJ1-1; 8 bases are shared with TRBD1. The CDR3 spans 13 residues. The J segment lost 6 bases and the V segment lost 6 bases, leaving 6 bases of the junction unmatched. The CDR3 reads CASSSGTGSEAFF. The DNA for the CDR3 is TGTGCCAGCAGCTCTGGGACAGGCTCTGAAGCTTTCTTT.

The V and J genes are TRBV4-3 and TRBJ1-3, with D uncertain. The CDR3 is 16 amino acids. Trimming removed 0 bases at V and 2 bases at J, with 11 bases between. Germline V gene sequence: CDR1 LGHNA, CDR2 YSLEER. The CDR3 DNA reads TGCGCCAGCAGCCAAGAAGGAGGAGGGACTGGAAACACCATATATTTT. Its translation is CASSQEGGGTGNTIYF.

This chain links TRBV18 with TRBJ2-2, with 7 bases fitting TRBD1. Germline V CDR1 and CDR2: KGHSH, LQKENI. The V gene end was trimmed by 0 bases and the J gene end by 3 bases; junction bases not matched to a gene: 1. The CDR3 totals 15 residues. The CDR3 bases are TGTGCCAGCTCACCACCGGGACAGTACACCGGGGAGCTGTTTTTT. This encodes CASSPPGQYTGELFF.

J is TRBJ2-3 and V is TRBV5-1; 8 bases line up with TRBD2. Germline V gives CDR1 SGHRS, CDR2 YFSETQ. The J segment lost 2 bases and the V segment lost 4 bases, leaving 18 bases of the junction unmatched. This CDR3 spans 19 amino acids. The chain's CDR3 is CASSRQPFGSGGNTDTQYF. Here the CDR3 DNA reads TGCGCCAGCAGCAGACAGCCCTTCGGGAGCGGGGGCAACACAGATACGCAGTATTTT.

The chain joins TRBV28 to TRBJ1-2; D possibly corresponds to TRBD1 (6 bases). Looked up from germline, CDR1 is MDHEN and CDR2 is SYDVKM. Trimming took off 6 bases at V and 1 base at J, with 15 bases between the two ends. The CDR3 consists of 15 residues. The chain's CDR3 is CASRPGPGVNYGYTF. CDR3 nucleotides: TGTGCCAGCAGACCCGGGCCAGGGGTTAACTATGGCTACACCTTC.